Below, one TCR beta chain is given with its context. The record originates from a study of cytomegalovirus exposure and HLA in healthy donors. Across the study: As an earlier analysis found, about 190 million T cells yielded about 120 million unique TCR beta sequences.

V was clipped by 1 base and J by 8 bases, with 14 bases between them. CDR1 is MGHRA, CDR2 YSYEKL, per germline. The CDR3 runs 14 residues. Researchers ran the PCR with 60 Vbeta and 13 Jbeta primers. Sequenced by immunoSEQ multiplex PCR; TCRdb stores in-frame clones only, minus some. The table has about 52,000 clones, around three fifths seen once; the top ten hold 12%. V usage is TRBV4-1 and J usage is TRBJ1-2; D is perhaps TRBD1 (6 bases). This TCR came from a human donor in good health. The sequencing sample was made of PBMCs. DNA for the CDR3: TGCGCCAGCAGCCAAGTGGGAGGGGGATGGGGCTACACCTTC. It is translated as CASSQVGGGWGYTF.